Below, 21 T cell receptor beta chains from the same sample are listed, as sequenced in a study of shared clonotypes between healthy human individuals. The method was immunoSEQ multiplex PCR; TCRdb's version includes in-frame clones alone and lacks a portion of them. The sample yields about 2.3 million clones, roughly 92% seen once. The sequencing input was naive CD4+ T cells from PBMCs. Subset: CD45RA+ positively selected. Receptor source: a man aged 18-30 years in good health. Some clones in this sample may be carry-over from other donors' samples.

The chain carries TRBV29-1 and TRBJ1-2; a weak D match, TRBD1 (5 bases). Germline CDR1 reads SQVTM; CDR2 reads ANQGSEA. The CDR3 spans 12 residues. The V end lost 6 bases, the J end lost 5 bases, and 13 bases lay between the germline ends. The DNA of the CDR3 is TGCAGCGTGGGACTCCTTGGGTATGGCTACACCTTC. This encodes CSVGLLGYGYTF.

The rearrangement joins TRBV7-7 to TRBJ2-1; D uncertain. The V gene's germline CDR1 is SSHAT and CDR2 FNYEAQ (reference sequence). Trimming shortened V by 8 bases and J by 6 bases, and 14 bases separated the two germline ends. The CDR3 spans 13 residues. CDR3 sequence reads: CASGMGNTNEQFF. In DNA, the CDR3 is TGTGCCAGCGGGATGGGGAATACCAATGAGCAGTTCTTC.

This sequence joins TRBV6-5 and TRBJ1-3; 7 bases are a match to TRBD1. This CDR3 is 15 amino acids long. Germline V CDR1 and CDR2: MNHEY, SVGAGI. Unmatched junction bases numbered 3, after V lost 4 bases and J lost 0 bases. In nucleotides, the CDR3 is TGTGCCAGCAGTTCGACAGGGCGCTCTGGAAACACCATATATTTT. Translated: CASSSTGRSGNTIYF.

The CDR3 protein is CASRSPSTDTQYF. The CDR3 nucleotides are TGTGCCAGCCGAAGTCCCAGCACAGATACGCAGTATTTT. J is TRBJ2-3 and V is TRBV6-6, with no clear D. V gave up 8 bases and J gave up 0 bases, with 9 bases separating them. This CDR3 comprises 13 residues. Germline V gene data show CDR1 as MNHNY and CDR2 as SVGAGI (reference sequence).

This rearrangement joins TRBV21-1 to TRBJ2-7; TRBD2, as called in the table, went unchecked against the DNA. TRBV21-1 is described as a pseudogene. This CDR3 comprises 19 residues. The CDR3 nucleotides are TGTGCCAGCAGCAACTGTAGCGGGAGCCCTATTATCGTACTGTGCGAGCAGTACTTC. It codes for CASSNCSGSPIIVLCEQYF.

J is TRBJ2-1 and V is TRBV7-2; either TRBD1 or TRBD2 may supply D (5 bases each). Germline V CDR1 and CDR2: SGHTA, FQGNSA. The CDR3 is 15 residues long. Deletions cut 1 base from V and 8 bases from J, with 15 bases between. The DNA for the CDR3 is TGTGCCAGCAGCTTAGAGGCGGGCCGGGGCGATGAGCAGTTCTTC. Its protein is CASSLEAGRGDEQFF.

V usage is TRBV7-9 and J usage is TRBJ2-2, with TRBD2 matching 7 bases. J was trimmed by 4 bases and V by 8 bases; bases with no gene match: 13. The germline V gene has CDR1 SEHNR and CDR2 FQNEAQ (reference sequence). There are 16 residues in the CDR3. The CDR3: CASPIAPSGLTGELFF. The CDR3 DNA is TGTGCCAGCCCTATTGCGCCTAGCGGACTCACCGGGGAGCTGTTTTTT.

CDR3 DNA: TGTGCCAGTAGTATAGGGCCTAGCGGCAAGGGGGAGACCCAGTACTTC. It encodes CASSIGPSGKGETQYF. The chain is built from TRBV19 and TRBJ2-5, with TRBD2 matching 7 bases. V was clipped by 1 base and J by 5 bases; unmatched bases: 10. The CDR3 spans 16 residues. In germline, CDR1 is LNHDA, CDR2 SQIVND (reference sequence). The complete variable domain, with remaining parts taken from reference TRBV19 and TRBJ2-5, reads DGGITQSPKYLFRKEGQNVTLSCEQNLNHDAMYWYRQDPGQGLRLIYYSQIVNDFQKGDIAEGYSVSREKKESFPLTVTSAQKNPTAFYLCASSIGPSGKGETQYFGPGTRLLVL.

This clone was detected once. The chain combines TRBV14 with TRBJ2-1; D is possibly TRBD2 (5 bases). V was clipped by 1 base and J by 7 bases, with 11 bases between them. CDR1 and CDR2 (germline): SGHDN, FVKESK. This CDR3 comprises 14 residues. CDR3 in DNA: TGTGCCAGCAGCCAAGCCGGACTGGGGAATGAGCAGTTCTTC. Encoded protein: CASSQAGLGNEQFF.

The CDR3 sequence is CASSRPPLYEQYF. The CDR3 region has the DNA TGCGCCAGCAGCCGCCCCCCCCTCTACGAGCAGTACTTC. The V call is TRBV5-1, the J call TRBJ2-7; D uncertain. Germline V gives CDR1 SGHRS, CDR2 YFSETQ. The CDR3 sequence is 13 residues long. Trimming took 4 bases from V and 3 from J, leaving 11 bases between them.

This clone was counted once. The chain employs TRBV5-1 and TRBJ2-5; possible D gene TRBD1, 6 bases. With 5 bases removed from V and 2 bases from J, the gap between germline ends came to 13 bases. The CDR3 totals 14 residues. Germline V lookup: CDR1 SGHRS, CDR2 YFSETQ. CDR3 region: CASRSQDSQETQYF. Here the CDR3 DNA reads TGCGCCAGCAGGTCCCAGGACAGTCAAGAGACCCAGTACTTC. The full variable domain, in which reference TRBV5-1 and TRBJ2-5 provide the parts outside the CDR3, is KAGVTQTPRYLIKTRGQQVTLSCSPISGHRSVSWYQQTPGQGLQFLFEYFSETQRNKGNFPGRFSGRQFSNSRSEMNVSTLELGDSALYLCASRSQDSQETQYFGPGTRLLVL.

The chain couples TRBV19 to TRBJ2-2; D is uncertain. The germline V gene has CDR1 LNHDA and CDR2 SQIVND (reference sequence). This CDR3 contains 14 residues. Trimming left V 4 bases short and J 3 bases short, with 9 bases between. The CDR3 DNA reads TGTGCCAGTAGTAATTCGCCAGACACCGGGGAGCTGTTTTTT. Encoded protein: CASSNSPDTGELFF.

The rearrangement links TRBV5-6 to TRBJ2-3, with D possibly being TRBD1 (5 bases). This CDR3 spans 17 amino acids. The germline CDR1 and CDR2 sequences are SGHDT and YYEEEE. V lost 3 bases and J lost 6, with 23 bases in between. CDR3 protein: CASSSPAGKGKVDTQYF. In DNA form, the CDR3 reads TGTGCCAGCAGCTCCCCCGCAGGGAAGGGGAAGGTGGATACGCAGTATTTT.

This chain links TRBV7-3 with TRBJ2-2; 12 bases align to TRBD2. This CDR3 contains 18 residues. Germline loops: CDR1 SGHTA, CDR2 FQGTGA. V gave up 4 bases and J gave up 0 bases; unmatched junction bases: 6. This CDR3 reads CASSSLRTSGTNTGELFF. DNA for the CDR3: TGTGCCAGCAGCTCGTTAAGGACTAGCGGGACGAACACCGGGGAGCTGTTTTTT.

The chain recombines TRBV15 with TRBJ2-3; no definite D call. CDR1 is LNHNV, CDR2 YYDKDF, per germline (reference sequence). The CDR3 runs to 14 residues. Trimming left V 1 base short and J 6 bases short, with 11 bases between. CDR3 loop: CATSRVLVADTQYF. The CDR3 DNA sequence: TGTGCCACCAGCAGAGTGCTGGTGGCGGATACGCAGTATTTT.

The rearrangement joins TRBV27 to TRBJ1-5; no firm D call. The V and J ends lost 2 bases and 3 bases respectively, with 11 bases between them. Germline V gene sequence: CDR1 MNHEY, CDR2 SMNVEV (reference sequence). CDR3 length equals 15 residues. CDR3 sequence reads: CASSLRAANNQPQHF. The DNA of the CDR3 is TGTGCCAGCAGTTTACGGGCAGCGAACAATCAGCCCCAGCATTTT.

This chain connects TRBV19 to TRBJ2-7; D tentatively reads TRBD1 or TRBD2 (5 bases each). CDR1 and CDR2 (germline): LNHDA, SQIVND (reference sequence). The CDR3 spans 14 residues. Trimming shortened V by 6 bases and J by 4 bases, and 16 bases separated the two germline ends. For the CDR3, the DNA is TGTGCCAGTAGCCCACCGGGGCAGGAGTACGAGCAGTACTTC. This encodes CASSPPGQEYEQYF.

The rearrangement joins TRBV2 to TRBJ2-7; D not certain. Germline values: CDR1 SNHLY, CDR2 FYNNEI. The CDR3 length is 13 residues. V lost 4 bases to trimming and J lost 2 bases, with 9 bases between them. CDR3 bases: TGTGCCAGCAGTGTTAGGCAGGCCTACGAGCAGTACTTC. Translated, it gives CASSVRQAYEQYF.

The chain joins TRBV4-2 to TRBJ2-5; 9 bases align to TRBD2. CDR1 LGHNA and CDR2 YNFKEQ come from the germline V gene. This CDR3 region has 16 residues. The J segment lost 5 bases and the V segment lost 0 bases, leaving 7 bases of the junction unmatched. The CDR3 sequence is CASSQDLAGVSETQYF. DNA for the CDR3: TGTGCCAGCAGCCAAGATTTAGCGGGAGTCTCGGAGACCCAGTACTTC.

J is TRBJ2-3 and V is TRBV2, with D possibly TRBD2 on 6 matching bases. CDR1 is SNHLY, CDR2 FYNNEI, per germline. This CDR3 has 14 residues. V was shortened by 5 bases and J by 2 bases, with 11 bases between the two germline ends. The CDR3: CASSWDLYTDTQYF. CDR3 DNA: TGTGCCAGCAGTTGGGACTTATACACAGATACGCAGTATTTT.

The chain has TRBV29-1 and TRBJ2-4; possible D gene TRBD1, 6 bases. V shed 2 bases and J shed 8 bases, with 13 bases lying between them. This CDR3 has 13 residues. Germline assignment: CDR1 SQVTM and CDR2 ANQGSEA. CDR3 bases: TGCAGCGTTGAAATTTGGACAGAGGACATTCAGTACTTC. This gives the protein CSVEIWTEDIQYF. The whole variable domain, remainder taken from reference TRBV29-1 and TRBJ2-4, is SAVISQKPSRDICQRGTSLTIQCQVDSQVTMMFWYRQQPGQSLTLIATANQGSEATYESGFVIDKFPISRPNLTFSTLTVSNMSPEDSSIYLCSVEIWTEDIQYFGAGTRLSVL.